This T cell receptor (beta chain) was observed in a study of T cell responses to AZD1222 COVID-19 vaccine. General observations from the study: Along spike, vaccine-associated CD4 TCRs were found throughout, with dominance at 160-218 and 743-854. AZD1222 recipients seropositive at baseline numbered only 5 or 6. Unmutated variant regions are reportedly the target of nearly half of TCRs that are spike-specific.

The germline CDR1 and CDR2 sequences are MNHNY and SVGAGI (reference sequence). The CDR3 has 15 amino acids. Losses at the gene ends were 7 bases for V and 4 bases for J; bases not matched to a gene: 11. As regards this clone: Its antigen is as yet unknown.

Analysis merged second doses at about 4 or about 12 weeks. Method: immunoSEQ multiplex PCR; TCRdb's copy keeps in-frame clones and lacks some. Among more than 150,000 clones listed, 80% to 90% were seen once. The source was peripheral blood, collected 28 days after the second AZD1222 dose. The chain joins TRBV6-6 to TRBJ1-1, with 8 bases fitting TRBD1. This TCR came from an adult who received the AZD1222 COVID-19 vaccine. CDR3 sequence (DNA): TGTGCCAGCATTCTGGAAAGGACAGGGCCCACTGAAGCTTTCTTT. Its protein product is CASILERTGPTEAFF.